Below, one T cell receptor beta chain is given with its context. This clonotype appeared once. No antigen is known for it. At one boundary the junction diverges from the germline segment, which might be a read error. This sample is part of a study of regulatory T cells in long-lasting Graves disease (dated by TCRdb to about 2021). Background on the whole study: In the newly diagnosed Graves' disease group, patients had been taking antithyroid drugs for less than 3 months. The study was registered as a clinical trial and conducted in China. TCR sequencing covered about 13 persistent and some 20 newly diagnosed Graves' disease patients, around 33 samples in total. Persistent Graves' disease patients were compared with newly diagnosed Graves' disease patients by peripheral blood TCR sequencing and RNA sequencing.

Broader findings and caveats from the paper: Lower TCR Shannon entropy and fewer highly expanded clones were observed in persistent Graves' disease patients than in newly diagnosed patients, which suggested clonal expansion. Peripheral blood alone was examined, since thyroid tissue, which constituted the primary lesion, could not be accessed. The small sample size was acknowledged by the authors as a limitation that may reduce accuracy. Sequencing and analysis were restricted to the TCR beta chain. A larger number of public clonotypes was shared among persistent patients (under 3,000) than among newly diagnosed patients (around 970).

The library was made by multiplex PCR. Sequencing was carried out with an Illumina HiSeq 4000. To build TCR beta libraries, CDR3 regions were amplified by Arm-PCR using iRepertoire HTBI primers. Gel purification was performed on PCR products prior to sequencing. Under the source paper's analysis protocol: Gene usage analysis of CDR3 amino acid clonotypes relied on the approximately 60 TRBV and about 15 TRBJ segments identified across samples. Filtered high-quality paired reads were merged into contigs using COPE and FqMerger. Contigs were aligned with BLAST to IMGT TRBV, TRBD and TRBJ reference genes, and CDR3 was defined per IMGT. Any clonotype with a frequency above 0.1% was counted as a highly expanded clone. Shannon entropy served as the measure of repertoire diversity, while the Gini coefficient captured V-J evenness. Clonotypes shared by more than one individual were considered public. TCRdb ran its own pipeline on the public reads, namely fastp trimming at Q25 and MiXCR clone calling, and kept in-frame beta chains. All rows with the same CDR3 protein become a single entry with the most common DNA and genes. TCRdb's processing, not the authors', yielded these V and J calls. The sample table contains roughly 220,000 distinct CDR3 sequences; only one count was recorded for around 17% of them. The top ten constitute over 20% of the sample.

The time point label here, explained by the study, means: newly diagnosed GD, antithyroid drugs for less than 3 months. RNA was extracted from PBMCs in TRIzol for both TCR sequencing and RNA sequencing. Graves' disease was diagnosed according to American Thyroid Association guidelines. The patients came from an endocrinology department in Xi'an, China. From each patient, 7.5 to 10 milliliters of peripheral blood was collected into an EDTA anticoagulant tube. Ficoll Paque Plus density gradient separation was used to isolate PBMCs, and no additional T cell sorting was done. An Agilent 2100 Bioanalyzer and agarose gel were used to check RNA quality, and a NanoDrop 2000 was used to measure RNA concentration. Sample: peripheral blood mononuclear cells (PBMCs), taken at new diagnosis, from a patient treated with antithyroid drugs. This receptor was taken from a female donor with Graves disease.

Here is the DNA: TGTGCCATCAGCTCCTCGGATGTTATGAACACTGAAGCTTTCTTT. Its product reads: CAISSSDVMNTEAFF. The chain links TRBV11-3 with TRBJ1-1, with the D gene not clear enough to name. Spanning cysteine to phenylalanine, the CDR3 consists of 15 amino acids. The only DNA kept is the CDR3, 45 bases in frame from the first base. For CDR1 and CDR2, the germline V gene lists SGHNT and YENEEA.